What follows are 10 T cell receptor beta chains derived from one specimen sequenced in a study of shared clonotypes between healthy human individuals. TCRdb's copy holds only in-frame clones and misses some; the assay was immunoSEQ multiplex PCR. In the table there are 600,000 or so clones, around 95% of which are singletons. CD8 cells classed as naive were CD45RO-negative and positively selected for CCR7, excluding terminally differentiated effector memory CD45RA+ cells. Sequencing input: naive CD8+ T cells sorted from blood. All receptors derive from a woman under 40 in good health.

In its sample, this clone was seen once. The J gene is TRBJ2-1, the V gene TRBV19; TRBD1 might be the D (6 bases). CDR1 and CDR2 from the germline V gene are LNHDA and SQIVND (reference sequence). V gave up 3 bases and J gave up 5 bases, with 11 bases separating them. CDR3 length: 14 residues. CDR3 coding DNA: TGTGCCAGTAGTATTTTGGGGGCGCACAATGAGCAGTTCTTC. Its protein product is CASSILGAHNEQFF.

As DNA, the CDR3 is TGTGCCAGCAGCGTATGGAGTAGCGGGGGGAACACCGGGGAGCTGTTTTTT. Translated, it gives CASSVWSSGGNTGELFF. The rearrangement uses TRBV9 and TRBJ2-2; 9 nucleotides line up with TRBD2. Looked up from germline, CDR1 is SGDLS and CDR2 is YYNGEE. This CDR3 has 17 amino acids. V trimming: 1 base; J trimming: 1 base; junction bases outside the gene matches: 5.

V is TRBV28 and J is TRBJ2-5; D remains unclear. The J call may be in error: the DNA end matches TRBJ2-7 better. Germline V gives CDR1 MDHEN, CDR2 SYDVKM. This CDR3 spans 15 amino acids. CDR3 region: CASSLTPGFSYEQYF. The CDR3 nucleotides read TGTGCCAGCAGTTTAACTCCAGGTTTTTCCTACGAGCAGTACTTC.

The chain links TRBV19 to TRBJ1-5; TRBD1 agrees at 7 bases. The CDR3 totals 18 residues. Germline assignment: CDR1 LNHDA and CDR2 SQIVND (reference sequence). The V segment lost 9 bases and the J segment 0 bases; nucleotides outside the gene matches: 17. CDR3 sequence: CASRKTPGQTYSNQPQHF. CDR3 in DNA: TGTGCCAGCAGAAAAACGCCGGGACAGACTTATAGCAATCAGCCCCAGCATTTT.

The gene calls are TRBV13 and TRBJ2-1; no definite D call. The germline CDR1 and CDR2 sequences are PRHDT and FYEKMQ (reference sequence). The length of the CDR3 is 12 residues. V dropped 5 bases and J dropped 7 bases, with 9 bases sitting between them. The CDR3 is CASSPDGNEQFF. CDR3 DNA sequence: TGTGCCAGCAGCCCAGACGGGAATGAGCAGTTCTTC.

The chain combines TRBV28 with TRBJ1-4; 7 bases are a match to TRBD1. The CDR3 extends over 14 amino acids. The ends lost 6 bases at V and 2 bases at J; junction bases unmatched: 3. Germline assignment: CDR1 MDHEN and CDR2 SYDVKM. The CDR3 is CASSETGTNEKLFF. For the CDR3, the DNA is TGTGCCAGCAGCGAGACAGGGACTAATGAAAAACTGTTTTTT.

This rearrangement joins TRBV25-1 to TRBJ1-5; D possibly corresponds to TRBD1 (5 bases). Germline loops: CDR1 MGHDK, CDR2 SYGVNS. This CDR3 is built from 15 residues. Trimming cost V 2 bases and J 2 bases, with 10 bases left between them. The CDR3 reads CASSERGRGNQPQHF. For the CDR3, the DNA is TGTGCCAGCAGTGAAAGAGGCAGGGGCAATCAGCCCCAGCATTTT.

The rearrangement links TRBV7-9 to TRBJ2-5, with no clear D. The CDR3 is 14 amino acids. Trimming cost V 5 bases and J 4 bases, with 14 bases left between them. Germline V gene lookup returns CDR1 SEHNR and CDR2 FQNEAQ (reference sequence). The CDR3 spells CASSAVGSSETQYF. The CDR3 nucleotides are TGTGCCAGCAGCGCGGTGGGGTCCTCAGAGACCCAGTACTTC.

The chain uses TRBV19 and TRBJ1-2; the D is unclear. This CDR3 is 14 amino acids long. CDR1 is LNHDA and CDR2 is SQIVND in the germline V gene (reference sequence). V was trimmed by 2 bases and J by 1 base, leaving 8 bases between them. This chain's CDR3 is CASSIWAVNYGYTF. DNA of the CDR3: TGTGCCAGTAGTATATGGGCCGTTAACTATGGCTACACCTTC.

The chain carries TRBV23-1 and TRBJ2-1, with TRBD2 matching 14 bases. TRBV23-1 is assigned to the ORF class and has an uncertain function. The CDR3 spans 20 residues. Trimming took 3 bases from V and 10 from J; bases not matched to a gene: 20. CDR3 nucleotides: TGCGCCAGCAGTCACCCCCAAGGGACTAGCGGGAGAGGGGGTGGGAAGGAGCAGTTCTTC. Protein: CASSHPQGTSGRGGGKEQFF.